This T cell receptor beta chain was identified during a study of Graves' ophthalmopathy and Graves' hyperthyroidism. This clonotype was seen ten or more times. CDR3 length: 14 residues. Germline V gene sequence: CDR1 LGHNA, CDR2 YNFKEQ. V lost 1 base and J 1 base, leaving 7 bases between the germline ends. Scientists amplified the TCR beta CDR3 regions from RNA transcripts. RT-PCR was first run with HTBI primers, then multiplex PCR in a second round. Via MiXCR, TCRdb re-called the multiplex PCR reads, giving one row per CDR3 protein. This sample has about 220,000 distinct CDR3 sequences, with under 25% found just once.

The chain carries TRBV4-2 and TRBJ1-1; D is ambiguous. Sequences were obtained from peripheral blood. The sequence was obtained from a woman aged 45-59 years with Graves' ophthalmopathy. CDR3 sequence: CASSQGSGNTEAFF. CDR3 in DNA: TGTGCCAGCAGCCAAGGATCGGGGAACACTGAAGCTTTCTTT.